This paragraph reports one T cell receptor beta chain. This record comes from a study of technical replicates of blood from four donors. Libraries were prepared by immunoSEQ multiplex PCR; TCRdb keeps only in-frame clonotypes and omits some of them. The top ten clones hold 0.25% to 0.3% of a sample with around 68,000 clones, about 97% of them seen once. With 11 bases clipped from V and 1 base from J, the junction kept 11 bases outside the gene matches. This CDR3 has 15 residues. Germline V gene sequence: CDR1 LNHDA, CDR2 SQIVND (reference sequence). The chain carries TRBV19 and TRBJ1-2, with 9 bases that match TRBD1. The receptor comes from a human donor in good health. Sequencing used T cells isolated from PBMCs. This CDR3 is CAGRGQGSYNYGYTF. The CDR3 DNA reads TGTGCCGGTCGAGGACAGGGGTCCTATAACTATGGCTACACCTTC.